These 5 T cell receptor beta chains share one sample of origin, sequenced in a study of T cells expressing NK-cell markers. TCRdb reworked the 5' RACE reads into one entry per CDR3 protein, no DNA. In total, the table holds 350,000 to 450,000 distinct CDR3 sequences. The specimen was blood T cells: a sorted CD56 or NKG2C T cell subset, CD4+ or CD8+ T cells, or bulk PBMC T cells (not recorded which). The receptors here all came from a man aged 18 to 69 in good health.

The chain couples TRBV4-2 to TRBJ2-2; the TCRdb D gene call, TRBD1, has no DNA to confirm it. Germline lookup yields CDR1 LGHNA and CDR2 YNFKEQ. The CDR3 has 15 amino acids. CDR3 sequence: CASSRDRGSTGELFF.

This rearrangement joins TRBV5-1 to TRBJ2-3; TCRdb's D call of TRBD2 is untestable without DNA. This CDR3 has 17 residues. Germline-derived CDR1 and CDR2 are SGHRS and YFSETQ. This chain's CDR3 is CASSLSLLAGVTDTQYF.

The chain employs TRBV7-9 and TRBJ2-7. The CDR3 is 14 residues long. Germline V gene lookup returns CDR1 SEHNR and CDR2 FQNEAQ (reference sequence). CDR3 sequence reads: CASSLAAGPHEQYF.

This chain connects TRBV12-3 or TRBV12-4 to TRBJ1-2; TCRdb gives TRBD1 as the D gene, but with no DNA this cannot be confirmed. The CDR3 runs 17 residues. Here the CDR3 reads CASSFPTSSGSGYGYTF.

The CDR3: CAINLSSGGAGELFF. V is TRBV10-3 and J is TRBJ2-2; TCRdb proposes TRBD2, but this gene call is untestable without DNA. Germline V CDR1 and CDR2: ENHRY, SYGVKD. The CDR3 contains 15 residues.